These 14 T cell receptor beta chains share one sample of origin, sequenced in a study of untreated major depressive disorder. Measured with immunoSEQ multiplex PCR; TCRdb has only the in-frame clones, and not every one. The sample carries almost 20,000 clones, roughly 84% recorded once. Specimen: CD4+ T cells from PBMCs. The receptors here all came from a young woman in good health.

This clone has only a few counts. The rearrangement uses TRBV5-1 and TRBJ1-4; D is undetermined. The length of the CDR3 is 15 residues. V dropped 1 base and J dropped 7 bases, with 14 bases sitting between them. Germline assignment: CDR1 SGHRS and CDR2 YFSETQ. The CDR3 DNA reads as TGCGCCAGCAGCTTGCTTGGGAGGTTGGGTGAAAAACTGTTTTTT. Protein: CASSLLGRLGEKLFF.

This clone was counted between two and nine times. DNA of the CDR3: TGCAGCGTTGAAGGGGCCACCGGGGAGCTGTTTTTT. Protein product: CSVEGATGELFF. This sequence joins TRBV29-1 and TRBJ2-2; no definite D call. The CDR3 is 12 residues long. Trimming stripped 1 base from V and 4 bases from J, with 4 bases between. Germline V gene data show CDR1 as SQVTM and CDR2 as ANQGSEA.

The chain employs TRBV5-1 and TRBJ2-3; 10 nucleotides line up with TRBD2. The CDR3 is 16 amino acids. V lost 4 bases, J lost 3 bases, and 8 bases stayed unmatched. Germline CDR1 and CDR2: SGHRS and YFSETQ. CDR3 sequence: CASSPHGAGGTDTQYF. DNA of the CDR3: TGCGCCAGCAGCCCCCATGGAGCGGGAGGGACAGATACGCAGTATTTT. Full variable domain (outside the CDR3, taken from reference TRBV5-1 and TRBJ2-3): KAGVTQTPRYLIKTRGQQVTLSCSPISGHRSVSWYQQTPGQGLQFLFEYFSETQRNKGNFPGRFSGRQFSNSRSEMNVSTLELGDSALYLCASSPHGAGGTDTQYFGPGTRLTVL.

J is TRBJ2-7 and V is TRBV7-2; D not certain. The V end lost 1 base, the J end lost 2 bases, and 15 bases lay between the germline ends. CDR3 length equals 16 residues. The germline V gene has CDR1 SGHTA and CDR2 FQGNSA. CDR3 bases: TGTGCCAGCAGCTTAGGAGTTTCGGCCGGAGCCTACGAGCAGTACTTC. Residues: CASSLGVSAGAYEQYF. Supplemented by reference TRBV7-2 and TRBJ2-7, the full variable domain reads GAGVSQSPSNKVTEKGKDVELRCDPISGHTALYWYRQSLGQGLEFLIYFQGNSAPDKSGLPSDRFSAERTGGSVSTLTIQRTQQEDSAVYLCASSLGVSAGAYEQYFGPGTRLTVT.

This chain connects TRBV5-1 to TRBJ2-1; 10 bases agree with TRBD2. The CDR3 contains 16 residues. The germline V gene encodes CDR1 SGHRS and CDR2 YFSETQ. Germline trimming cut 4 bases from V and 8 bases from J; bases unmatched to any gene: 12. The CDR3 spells CASSTGQREGQHEQFF. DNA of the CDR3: TGCGCCAGCAGCACCGGCCAGCGGGAGGGCCAGCATGAGCAGTTCTTC.

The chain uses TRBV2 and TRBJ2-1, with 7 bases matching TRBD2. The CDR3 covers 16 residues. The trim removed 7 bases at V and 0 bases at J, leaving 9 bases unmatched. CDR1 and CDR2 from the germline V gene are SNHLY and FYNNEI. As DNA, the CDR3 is TGTGCCAGCACCGTACTAGCGCCGAGCTCCTACAATGAGCAGTTCTTC. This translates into CASTVLAPSSYNEQFF.

The CDR3: CASSPSSGTYVEQFF. CDR3 DNA sequence: TGTGCCAGCAGCCCATCATCTGGGACTTACGTTGAGCAGTTCTTC. The V call is TRBV7-8, the J call TRBJ2-1; D is perhaps TRBD2 (6 bases). V was cut by 5 bases and J by 9 bases, with 20 bases left in between. The length of the CDR3 is 15 residues. CDR1 and CDR2 from the germline V gene are SGHVS and FQNEAQ.

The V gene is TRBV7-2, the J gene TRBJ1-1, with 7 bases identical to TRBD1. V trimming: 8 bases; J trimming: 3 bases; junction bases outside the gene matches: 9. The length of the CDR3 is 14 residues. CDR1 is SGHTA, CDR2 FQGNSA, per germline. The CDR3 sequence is CASGIPGGHTEAFF. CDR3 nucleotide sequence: TGTGCCAGCGGCATACCAGGGGGGCACACTGAAGCTTTCTTT.

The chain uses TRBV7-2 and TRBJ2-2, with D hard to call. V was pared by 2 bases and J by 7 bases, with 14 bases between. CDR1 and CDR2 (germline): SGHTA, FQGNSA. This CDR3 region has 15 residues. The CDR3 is CASSLIVGGYGELFF. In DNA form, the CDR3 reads TGTGCCAGCAGCTTAATCGTGGGTGGATACGGGGAGCTGTTTTTT.

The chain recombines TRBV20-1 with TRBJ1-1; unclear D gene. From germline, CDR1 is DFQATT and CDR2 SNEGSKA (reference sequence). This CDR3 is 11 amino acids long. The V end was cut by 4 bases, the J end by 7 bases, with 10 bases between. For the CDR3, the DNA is TGCAGTGCTAAAGCGGGGATTGAAGCTTTCTTT. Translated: CSAKAGIEAFF.

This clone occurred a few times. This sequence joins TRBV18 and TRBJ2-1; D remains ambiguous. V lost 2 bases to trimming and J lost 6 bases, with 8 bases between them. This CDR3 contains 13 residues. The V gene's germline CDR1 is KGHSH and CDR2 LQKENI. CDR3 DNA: TGTGCCAGCTCACCAGGGCTAGGCAATGAGCAGTTCTTC. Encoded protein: CASSPGLGNEQFF.

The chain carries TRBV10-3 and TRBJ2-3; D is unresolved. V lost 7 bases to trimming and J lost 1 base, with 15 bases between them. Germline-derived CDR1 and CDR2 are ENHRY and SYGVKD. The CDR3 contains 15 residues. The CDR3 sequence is CAIMSTKYGTDTQYF. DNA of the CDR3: TGTGCCATCATGTCGACAAAATATGGCACAGATACGCAGTATTTT.

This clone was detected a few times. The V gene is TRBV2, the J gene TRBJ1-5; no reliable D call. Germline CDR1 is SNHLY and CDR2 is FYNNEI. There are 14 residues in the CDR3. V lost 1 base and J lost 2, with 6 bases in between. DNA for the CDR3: TGTGCCAGCAGTGAAGGGGTTGGCAATCAGCCCCAGCATTTT. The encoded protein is CASSEGVGNQPQHF.

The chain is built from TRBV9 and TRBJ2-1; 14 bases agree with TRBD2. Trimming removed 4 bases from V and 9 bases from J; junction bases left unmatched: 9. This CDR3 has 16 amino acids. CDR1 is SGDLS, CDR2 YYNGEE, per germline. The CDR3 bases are TGTGCCAGCAGCTCGACGGGACTAGCGGGAGTAATTGAGCAGTTCTTC. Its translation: CASSSTGLAGVIEQFF.